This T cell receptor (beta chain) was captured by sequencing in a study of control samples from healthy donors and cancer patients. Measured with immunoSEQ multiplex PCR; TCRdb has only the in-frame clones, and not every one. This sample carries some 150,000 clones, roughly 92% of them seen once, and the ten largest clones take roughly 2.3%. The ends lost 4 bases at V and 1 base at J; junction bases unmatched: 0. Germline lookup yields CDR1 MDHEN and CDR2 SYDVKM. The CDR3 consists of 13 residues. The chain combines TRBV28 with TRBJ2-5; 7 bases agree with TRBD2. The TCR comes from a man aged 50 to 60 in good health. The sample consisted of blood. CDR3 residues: CASSWGGQETQYF. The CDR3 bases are TGTGCCAGCAGTTGGGGGGGCCAAGAGACCCAGTACTTC.